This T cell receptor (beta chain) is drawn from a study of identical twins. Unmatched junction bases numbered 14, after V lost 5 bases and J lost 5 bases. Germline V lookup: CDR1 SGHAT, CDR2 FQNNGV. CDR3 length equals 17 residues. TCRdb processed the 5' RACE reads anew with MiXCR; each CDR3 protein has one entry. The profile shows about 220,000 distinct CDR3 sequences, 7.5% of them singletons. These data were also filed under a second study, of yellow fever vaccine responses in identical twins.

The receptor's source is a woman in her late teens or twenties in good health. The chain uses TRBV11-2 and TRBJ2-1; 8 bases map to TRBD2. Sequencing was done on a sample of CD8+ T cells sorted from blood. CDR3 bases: TGTGCCAGCAGCCCACACTCACAGCGGGAGCTTGACAATGAGCAGTTCTTC. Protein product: CASSPHSQRELDNEQFF.